This T cell receptor (beta chain) is from a study of T cells after yellow fever vaccination. At the level of the study: Preparation of fractions with low cell numbers was performed using SMART-Seq v4 Ultra Low Input. Study conclusions and caveats: After the booster, nearly 98% of CD4 and roughly nine tenths of CD8 primary-response clones were re-detected. FACS-sorted repertoires might harbor abundant contaminating clonotypes from the bulk population.

Worth noting for this clonotype: Its antigen remains unidentified.

TCRdb reprocessed the 5' RACE reads with MiXCR, giving one entry per CDR3 protein. This table has 500,000 to 550,000 distinct CDR3 sequences, just over 20% appearing once. Deletions cut 0 bases from V and 0 bases from J, with 8 bases between. The length of the CDR3 is 15 residues. CDR1 SGDLS and CDR2 YYNGEE come from the germline V gene. V usage is TRBV9 and J usage is TRBJ2-3, with D possibly TRBD2 on 5 matching bases. This material consisted of PBMCs, taken roughly 20 days after the first yellow fever vaccination. The clonotype originates from a man younger than 35 who received the YFV17D yellow fever vaccine. The CDR3 DNA reads as TGTGCCAGCAGCGTAGATGAGGGTAGCACAGATACGCAGTATTTT. This codes for CASSVDEGSTDTQYF.